This TCR beta chain was captured in a study of regulatory T cells in long-lasting Graves disease. As to time point: persistent/refractory GD, antithyroid drugs over 5 years with positive TRAb. There was RNA extracted from PBMCs, and the TCR library was made from it. The source of the patients was an endocrinology department in Xi'an, China. Library construction for TCR beta used iRepertoire HTBI primers and Arm-PCR of CDR3 regions. TCRdb re-derived calls from the multiplex PCR reads in MiXCR, one entry per CDR3 protein. The sample contains roughly 500,000 distinct CDR3 sequences, about 22% of which appear only once. This clonotype was obtained from a female donor with Graves disease. This material consisted of peripheral blood mononuclear cells (PBMCs), taken when the disease was refractory, from a patient treated with antithyroid drugs.

CDR3 loop: CASSLDSVPDADSPLHF. In DNA form, the CDR3 reads TGTGCCAGCAGCTTAGATTCGGTTCCTGATGCGGATTCACCCCTCCACTTT. The rearrangement uses TRBV7-8 and TRBJ1-6; D call uncertain. The germline V gene has CDR1 SGHVS and CDR2 FQNEAQ. V lost 1 base and J lost 8, with 18 bases in between. There are 17 residues in the CDR3.